This T cell receptor (beta chain) was identified during a study of TIL therapy for anti-PD-1-resistant metastatic lung cancer. The time point is: pre-treatment sample, taken before nivolumab and TIL therapy. Most excised metastases sampled were pleural nodules or supraclavicular lymph nodes. Overall study results and limits: Compared with baseline intratumoral T cells, expanded TIL cultures were more clonal and less diverse (around 5.9% vs 31%).

The CDR3 length is 16 residues. Germline loops: CDR1 SSHAT, CDR2 FNYEAQ (reference sequence). A word on this clone: What it binds is unknown. An end of the junction does not agree with germline; a read error may underlie this.

This was the immunoSEQ v3 assay. Generated by immunoSEQ multiplex PCR, the TCRdb table keeps only in-frame clones and is missing some. The table has roughly 92,000 clones, about three fifths seen once; the top ten hold 10% to 11%. The V and J genes are TRBV7-7 and TRBJ2-5; 11 bases align to TRBD2. The source material was tumor tissue, sampled at baseline. The clonotype was recovered from a person between 25 and 79 years old with non-small cell lung cancer. CDR3 bases: TGTGCTAGCAGCTTAGGTAGCGGGAGGGCCGAAAAGACCCAGTACTTC. Translation: CASSLGSGRAEKTQYF.